This T cell receptor (beta chain) was identified in a study of cytomegalovirus exposure and HLA in healthy donors. Findings of the study overall: A later analysis found common viral pathogens apparently linked to several of the most significant clusters.

Note on this clone: Its target is unknown.

The CDR3 spans 15 residues. Germline V gene sequence: CDR1 SGHRS, CDR2 YFSETQ. V was cut by 2 bases and J by 2 bases, with 13 bases left in between. Primers for the PCR totalled 60 Vbeta and 13 Jbeta. Using immunoSEQ multiplex PCR, the repertoire was profiled, and TCRdb retains in-frame clones only, with some absent. The table shows roughly 170,000 clones, with over 70% occurring only once. Input material: PBMCs. The chain employs TRBV5-1 and TRBJ2-5; possible D gene TRBD1, 5 bases. This receptor was identified in a woman in her 30s in good health and CMV-seropositive. The CDR3 region is CASSFPGKGQETQYF. In DNA, the CDR3 is TGCGCCAGCAGCTTCCCCGGAAAGGGGCAAGAGACCCAGTACTTC.